These 5 T cell receptor beta chains came from one sample sequenced in a study of CD8 T cells in ankylosing spondylitis. Study-level findings and limits: A TCR beta motif of fewer than ten highly homologous variants appeared characteristic of ankylosing spondylitis blood.

TCRdb redid the calling of the 5' RACE reads with MiXCR, one entry per CDR3 protein. The sample shows more than 300,000 distinct CDR3 sequences, around 7.6% of them seen only once. These receptors' targets are unknown. Input material: blood, either unsorted or a sorted T cell fraction (not recorded which). These receptor sequences come from a male donor with ankylosing spondylitis.

The chain uses TRBV20-1 and TRBJ2-2, with D tentatively TRBD2 (5 bases). V lost 6 bases and J 3 bases, leaving 14 bases between the germline ends. The CDR3 loop spans 14 amino acids. In germline, CDR1 is DFQATT, CDR2 SNEGSKA (reference sequence). The CDR3 coding sequence is TGCAGTGCCCAGTACTCGAGGGACACCGGGGAGCTGTTTTTT. It encodes CSAQYSRDTGELFF.

The chain carries TRBV20-1 and TRBJ2-1, with 12 bases aligning to TRBD2. The CDR3 spans 14 residues. The ends lost 6 bases at V and 5 bases at J; junction bases unmatched: 5. Germline loops: CDR1 DFQATT, CDR2 SNEGSKA (reference sequence). CDR3 sequence (DNA): TGCAGTGCCGTAGGACTAGCGGGAAACAATGAGCAGTTCTTC. This translates into CSAVGLAGNNEQFF.

This clonotype was seen a few times. This chain joins TRBV12-3 or TRBV12-4 and TRBJ2-7, with unresolved D. This CDR3 comprises 17 residues. The V gene lost 6 bases and the J gene lost 2 bases, with 23 bases spanning the gap. The CDR3 coding sequence is TGTGCCAGCAGCTCCCGCCGTCGGGCGGATTCAACCTACGAGCAGTACTTC. As protein: CASSSRRRADSTYEQYF.

In this sample, this clonotype turned up a few times. The J gene is TRBJ2-7, the V gene TRBV12-3 or TRBV12-4, with no clear D. Deletions cut 3 bases from V and 7 bases from J, with 10 bases between. The CDR3 runs 12 residues. CDR3 sequence reads: CASSFLNVEQYF. In DNA form, the CDR3 reads TGTGCCAGCAGTTTTCTGAACGTGGAGCAGTACTTC.

This clonotype was counted a few times. The rearrangement joins TRBV5-6 to TRBJ1-2; TRBD1 matches at 8 bases. The CDR3 covers 15 residues. In germline, CDR1 is SGHDT, CDR2 YYEEEE. V lost 2 bases and J lost 4; bases outside the gene matches: 7. CDR3 in amino acids: CASSFRQGRGYGYTF. The CDR3 DNA reads TGTGCCAGCAGCTTCCGACAGGGGAGGGGCTATGGCTACACCTTC.